This record concerns one T cell receptor (beta chain) sequence. Its antigen is still unknown. The sample originates from a study of post-analysis software for immune sequencing data. Study details: Disease courses included relapsing-remitting, secondary progressive and progressive-relapsing multiple sclerosis. Study findings and constraints: The five TRBV segments detected at higher frequency in patients than in controls included TRBV5-6, TRBV5-1 and TRBV20-1.

V lost 0 bases to trimming and J lost 7 bases, with 14 bases between them. Per germline, CDR1 SGHDT and CDR2 YYEEEE. The CDR3 contains 14 residues. Incorporated into the TCR beta cDNA libraries were unique molecular identifiers, which served to reduce PCR and sequencing biases. TCRdb ran MiXCR on the PCR reads and lists one entry per CDR3 protein. This sample has hundreds of thousands of distinct CDR3 sequences, with roughly three fifths found just once. This TCR was sampled from a girl under 10 years old with multiple sclerosis. Input material: blood. This rearrangement joins TRBV5-6 to TRBJ2-7, with D uncertain. The DNA of the CDR3 is TGTGCCAGCAGCTTGGCCAGACTCCTGGCGGAGCAGTACTTC. It encodes CASSLARLLAEQYF. The full variable domain, in which reference TRBV5-6 and TRBJ2-7 provide the parts outside the CDR3, is DAGVTQSPTHLIKTRGQQVTLRCSPKSGHDTVSWYQQALGQGPQFIFQYYEEEERQRGNFPDRFSGHQFPNYSSELNVNALLLGDSALYLCASSLARLLAEQYFGPGTRLTVT.